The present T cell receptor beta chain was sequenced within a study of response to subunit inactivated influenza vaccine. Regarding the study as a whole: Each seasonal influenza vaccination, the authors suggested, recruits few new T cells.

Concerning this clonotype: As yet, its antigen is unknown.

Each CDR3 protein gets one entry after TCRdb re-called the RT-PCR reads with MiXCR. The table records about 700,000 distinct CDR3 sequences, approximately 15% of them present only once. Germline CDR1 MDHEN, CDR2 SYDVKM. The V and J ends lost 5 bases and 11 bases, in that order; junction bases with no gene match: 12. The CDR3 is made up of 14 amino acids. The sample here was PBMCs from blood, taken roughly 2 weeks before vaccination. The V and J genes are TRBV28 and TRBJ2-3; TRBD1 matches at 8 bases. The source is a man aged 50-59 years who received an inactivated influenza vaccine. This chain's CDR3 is CASSRRDRSSEQYF. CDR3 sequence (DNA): TGTGCCAGCAGTCGCCGGGACAGGAGTTCCGAGCAGTATTTT.